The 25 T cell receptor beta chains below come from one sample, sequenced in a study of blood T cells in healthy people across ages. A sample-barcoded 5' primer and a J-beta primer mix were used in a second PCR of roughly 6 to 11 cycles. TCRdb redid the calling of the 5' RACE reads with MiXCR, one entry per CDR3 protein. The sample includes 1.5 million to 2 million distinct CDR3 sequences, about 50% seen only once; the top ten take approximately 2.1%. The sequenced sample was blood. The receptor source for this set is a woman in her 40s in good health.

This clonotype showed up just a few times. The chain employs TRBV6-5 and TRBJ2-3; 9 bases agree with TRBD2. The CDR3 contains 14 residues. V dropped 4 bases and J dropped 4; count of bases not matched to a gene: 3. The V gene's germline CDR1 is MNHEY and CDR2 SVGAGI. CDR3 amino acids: CASSSTSGSDTQYF. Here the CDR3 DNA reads TGTGCCAGCAGTTCGACTAGCGGCTCAGATACGCAGTATTTT.

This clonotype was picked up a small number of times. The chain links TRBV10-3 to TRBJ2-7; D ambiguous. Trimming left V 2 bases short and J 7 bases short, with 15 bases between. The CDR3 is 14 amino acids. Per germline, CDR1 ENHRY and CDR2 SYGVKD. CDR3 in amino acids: CAISEGFGTGEQYF. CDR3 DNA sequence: TGTGCCATCAGTGAGGGCTTTGGAACCGGGGAGCAGTACTTC.

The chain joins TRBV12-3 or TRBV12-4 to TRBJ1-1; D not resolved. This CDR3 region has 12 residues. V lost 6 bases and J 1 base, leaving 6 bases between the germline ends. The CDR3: CASRRENTEAFF. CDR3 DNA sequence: TGTGCCAGCAGAAGGGAGAACACTGAAGCTTTCTTT.

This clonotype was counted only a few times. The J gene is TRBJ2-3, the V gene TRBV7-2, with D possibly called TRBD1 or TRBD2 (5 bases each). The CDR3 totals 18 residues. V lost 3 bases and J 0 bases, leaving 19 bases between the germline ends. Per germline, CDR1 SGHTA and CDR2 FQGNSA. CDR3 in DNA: TGTGCCAGCAGCTTTAGTGTCCGGGGCAGTTCTAGCACAGATACGCAGTATTTT. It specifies CASSFSVRGSSSTDTQYF.

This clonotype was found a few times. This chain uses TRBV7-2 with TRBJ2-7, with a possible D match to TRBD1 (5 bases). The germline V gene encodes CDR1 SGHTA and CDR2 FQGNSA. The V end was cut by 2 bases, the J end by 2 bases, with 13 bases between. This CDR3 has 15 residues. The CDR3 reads CASSLRLAGTYEQYF. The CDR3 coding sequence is TGTGCCAGCAGCTTACGGTTGGCAGGGACCTACGAGCAGTACTTC.

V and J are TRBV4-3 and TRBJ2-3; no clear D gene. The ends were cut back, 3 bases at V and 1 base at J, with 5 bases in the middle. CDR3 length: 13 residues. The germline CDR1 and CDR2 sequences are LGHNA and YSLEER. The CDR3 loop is CASSHSRTDTQYF. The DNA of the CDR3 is TGCGCCAGCAGCCATTCCCGCACAGATACGCAGTATTTT.

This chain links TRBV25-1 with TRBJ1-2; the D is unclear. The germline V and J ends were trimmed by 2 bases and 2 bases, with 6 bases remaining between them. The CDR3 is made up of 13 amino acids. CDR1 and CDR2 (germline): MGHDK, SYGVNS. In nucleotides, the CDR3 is TGTGCCAGCAGTGAAACGCAGAACTATGGCTACACCTTC. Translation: CASSETQNYGYTF.

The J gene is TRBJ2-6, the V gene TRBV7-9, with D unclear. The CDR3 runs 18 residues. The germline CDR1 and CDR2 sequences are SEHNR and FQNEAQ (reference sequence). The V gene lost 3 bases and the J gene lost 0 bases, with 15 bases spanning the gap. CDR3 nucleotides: TGTGCCAGCAGCTTTACATCCGAACTCCTCTCTGGGGCCAACGTCCTGACTTTC. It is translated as CASSFTSELLSGANVLTF. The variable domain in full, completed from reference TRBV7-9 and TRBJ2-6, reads DTGVSQNPRHKITKRGQNVTFRCDPISEHNRLYWYRQTLGQGPEFLTYFQNEAQLEKSRLLSDRFSAERPKGSFSTLEIQRTEQGDSAMYLCASSFTSELLSGANVLTFGAGSRLTVL.

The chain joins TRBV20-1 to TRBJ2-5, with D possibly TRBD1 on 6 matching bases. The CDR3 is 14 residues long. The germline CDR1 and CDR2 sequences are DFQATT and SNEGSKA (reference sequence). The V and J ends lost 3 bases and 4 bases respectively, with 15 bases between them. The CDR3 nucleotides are TGCAGTGCTAGGAACTACAGGGTTAGAGAGACCCAGTACTTC. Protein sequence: CSARNYRVRETQYF.

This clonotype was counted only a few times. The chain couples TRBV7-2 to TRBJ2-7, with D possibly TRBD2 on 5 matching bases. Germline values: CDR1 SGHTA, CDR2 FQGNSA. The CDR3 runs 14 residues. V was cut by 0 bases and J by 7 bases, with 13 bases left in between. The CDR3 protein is CASSLAREQREQYF. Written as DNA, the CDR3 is TGTGCCAGCAGCTTAGCGAGGGAACAGCGGGAGCAGTACTTC. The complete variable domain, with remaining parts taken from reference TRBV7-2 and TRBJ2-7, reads GAGVSQSPSNKVTEKGKDVELRCDPISGHTALYWYRQSLGQGLEFLIYFQGNSAPDKSGLPSDRFSAERTGGSVSTLTIQRTQQEDSAVYLCASSLAREQREQYFGPGTRLTVT.

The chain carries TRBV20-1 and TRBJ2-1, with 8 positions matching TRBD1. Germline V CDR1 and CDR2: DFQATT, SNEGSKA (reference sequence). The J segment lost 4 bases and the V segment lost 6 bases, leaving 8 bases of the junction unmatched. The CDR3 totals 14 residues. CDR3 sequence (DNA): TGCAGTGCCCTACAGACAGGGGCGTACAATGAGCAGTTCTTC. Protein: CSALQTGAYNEQFF.

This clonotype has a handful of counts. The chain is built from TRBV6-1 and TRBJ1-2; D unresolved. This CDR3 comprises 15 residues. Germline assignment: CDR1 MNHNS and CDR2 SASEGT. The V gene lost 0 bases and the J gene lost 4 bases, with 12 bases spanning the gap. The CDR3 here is CASSEASGSAYGYTF. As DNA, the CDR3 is TGTGCCAGCAGTGAAGCTTCCGGGAGTGCCTATGGCTACACCTTC.

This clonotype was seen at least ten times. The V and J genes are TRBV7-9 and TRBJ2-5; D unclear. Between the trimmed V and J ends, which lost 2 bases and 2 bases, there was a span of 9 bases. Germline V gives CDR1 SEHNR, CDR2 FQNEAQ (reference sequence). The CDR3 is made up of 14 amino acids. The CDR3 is CASSLMTGQETQYF. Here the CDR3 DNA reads TGTGCCAGCAGCTTAATGACGGGTCAAGAGACCCAGTACTTC.

The CDR3 spells CASSIEGDTQYF. The DNA for the CDR3 is TGCGCCAGCAGCATAGAGGGAGATACGCAGTATTTT. The V and J genes are TRBV5-1 and TRBJ2-3, with D possibly being TRBD2 (5 bases). The germline V gene encodes CDR1 SGHRS and CDR2 YFSETQ. V lost 4 bases and J 5 bases, leaving 8 bases between the germline ends. The CDR3 extends over 12 amino acids.

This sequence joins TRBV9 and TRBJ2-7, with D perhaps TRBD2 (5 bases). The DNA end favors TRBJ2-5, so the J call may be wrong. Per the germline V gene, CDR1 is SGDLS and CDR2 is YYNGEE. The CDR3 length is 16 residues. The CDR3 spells CASSVGETNLRETQYF. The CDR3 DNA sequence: TGTGCCAGCAGCGTAGGGGAGACAAACCTCCGGGAGACCCAGTACTTC.

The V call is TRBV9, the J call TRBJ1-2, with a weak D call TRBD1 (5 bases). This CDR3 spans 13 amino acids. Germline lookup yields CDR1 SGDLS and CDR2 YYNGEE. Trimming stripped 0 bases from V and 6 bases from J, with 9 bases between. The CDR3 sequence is CASSVDGTDGYTF. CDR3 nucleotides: TGTGCCAGCAGCGTAGACGGGACGGATGGCTACACCTTC.

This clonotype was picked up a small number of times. CDR3 residues: CASTTLGGEQFF. In nucleotides, the CDR3 is TGTGCCAGCACCACCCTGGGTGGTGAGCAGTTCTTC. The chain is built from TRBV12-3 or TRBV12-4 and TRBJ2-1, with D uncertain. This CDR3 has 12 residues. V was trimmed by 7 bases and J by 9 bases, leaving 13 bases between them.

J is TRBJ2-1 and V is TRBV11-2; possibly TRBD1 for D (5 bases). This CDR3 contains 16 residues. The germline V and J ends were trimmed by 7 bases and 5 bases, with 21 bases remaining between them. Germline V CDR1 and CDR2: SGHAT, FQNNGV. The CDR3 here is CASKFKKGQKNNEQFF. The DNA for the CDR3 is TGTGCCAGCAAATTTAAAAAGGGGCAGAAAAACAATGAGCAGTTCTTC.

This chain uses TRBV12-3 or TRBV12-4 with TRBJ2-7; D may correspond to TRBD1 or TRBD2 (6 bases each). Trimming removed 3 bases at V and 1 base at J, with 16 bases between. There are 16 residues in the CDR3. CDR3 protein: CASSLWPSGASYEQYF. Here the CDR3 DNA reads TGTGCCAGCAGTTTGTGGCCCTCGGGGGCGTCCTACGAGCAGTACTTC.

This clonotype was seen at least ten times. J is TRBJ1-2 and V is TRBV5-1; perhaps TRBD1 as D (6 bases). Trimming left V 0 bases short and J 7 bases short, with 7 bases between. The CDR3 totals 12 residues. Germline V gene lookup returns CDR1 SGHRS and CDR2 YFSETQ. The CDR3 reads CASSLEGVGYTF. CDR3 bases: TGCGCCAGCAGCTTGGAGGGGGTTGGCTACACCTTC.

CDR3 sequence (DNA): TGTGCCAGCGGGGAACAAGGACAGGGTACCAATGAGCAGTTCTTC. Amino acids: CASGEQGQGTNEQFF. The chain has TRBV12-3 or TRBV12-4 and TRBJ2-1, with 8 bases matching TRBD1. The junction had 12 bases not matched to a gene; V was cut back by 8 bases and J by 6 bases. CDR3 length: 15 residues.

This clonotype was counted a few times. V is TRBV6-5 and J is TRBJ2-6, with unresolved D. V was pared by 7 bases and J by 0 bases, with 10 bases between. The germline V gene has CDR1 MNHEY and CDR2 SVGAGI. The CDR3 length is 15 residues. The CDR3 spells CASTYVHSGANVLTF. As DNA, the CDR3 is TGTGCCAGCACCTACGTACACTCTGGGGCCAACGTCCTGACTTTC.

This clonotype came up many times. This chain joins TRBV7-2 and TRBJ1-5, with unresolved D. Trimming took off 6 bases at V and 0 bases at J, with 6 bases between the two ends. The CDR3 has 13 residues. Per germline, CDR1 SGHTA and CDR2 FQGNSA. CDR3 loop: CASSPYSNQPQHF. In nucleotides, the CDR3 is TGTGCCAGCAGTCCATATAGCAATCAGCCCCAGCATTTT.

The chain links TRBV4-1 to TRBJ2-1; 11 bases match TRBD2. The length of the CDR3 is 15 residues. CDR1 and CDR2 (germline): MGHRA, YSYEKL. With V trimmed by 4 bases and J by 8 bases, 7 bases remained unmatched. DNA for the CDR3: TGCGCCAGCAGCCCGGGACTAGCGGACTTTGATGAGCAGTTCTTC. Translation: CASSPGLADFDEQFF.

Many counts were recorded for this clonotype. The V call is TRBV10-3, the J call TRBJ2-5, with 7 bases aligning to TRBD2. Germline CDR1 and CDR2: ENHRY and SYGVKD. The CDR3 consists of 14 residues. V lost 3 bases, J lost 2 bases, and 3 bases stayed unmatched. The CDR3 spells CAISDSGGQETQYF. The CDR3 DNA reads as TGTGCCATCAGTGACTCGGGAGGACAAGAGACCCAGTACTTC.